This TCR beta chain was identified in a study of blood T cell repertoires in COVID-19. Grouping used clinical history reported by participants in a survey and questionnaire. The method was immunoSEQ multiplex PCR; TCRdb's version includes in-frame clones alone and lacks a portion of them. The sample shows roughly 150,000 clones, roughly 80% of them seen only once. Sequenced sample: PBMCs or T cells enriched from blood (not recorded which). The TCR was taken from a woman under 30 who had been exposed to COVID-19.

The CDR3 reads CSVILAGGGNYGYTF. In DNA, the CDR3 is TGCAGCGTAATCCTAGCAGGGGGCGGTAACTATGGCTACACCTTC. J is TRBJ1-2 and V is TRBV29-1; TRBD1 matches 8 bases. The CDR3 contains 15 residues. Trimming took 6 bases from V and 1 from J; bases not matched to a gene: 10. Per the germline V gene, CDR1 is SQVTM and CDR2 is ANQGSEA. Full variable domain (missing parts from reference TRBV29-1 and TRBJ1-2): SAVISQKPSRDICQRGTSLTIQCQVDSQVTMMFWYRQQPGQSLTLIATANQGSEATYESGFVIDKFPISRPNLTFSTLTVSNMSPEDSSIYLCSVILAGGGNYGYTFGSGTRLTVV.